This T cell receptor (beta chain) was sequenced in a study of cytomegalovirus exposure and HLA in healthy donors. PCR was performed using 60 Vbeta and 13 Jbeta primers. Only in-frame clones appear in the TCRdb table, and some are missing; sequencing was by immunoSEQ multiplex PCR. This sample has about 120,000 clones, with roughly four fifths found just once. The length of the CDR3 is 18 residues. Germline CDR1 LGHNT, CDR2 FRNRAP. V dropped 6 bases and J dropped 2; count of bases not matched to a gene: 12. The source material was PBMCs. This clonotype originated in a man aged 40-49 years in good health and CMV-seronegative. The chain uses TRBV12-5 and TRBJ2-3; 12 nucleotides agree with TRBD1. CDR3 in DNA: TGTGCTAGTGGCCGGGACAGGGGGCTCGCTCCCTTCACAGATACGCAGTATTTT. Its translation is CASGRDRGLAPFTDTQYF.